A single sample gave rise to the 30 T cell receptor beta chains below, sequenced in a study of T cells in narcolepsy. Assay: immunoSEQ multiplex PCR; the TCRdb copy retains only in-frame clones and omits some. The data show under 30,000 clones, approximately 89% seen once. The specimen was CD45RA- memory CD4+ T cells from PBMCs. These receptors were taken from a human donor with narcolepsy.

This clone was picked up a small number of times. The gene calls are TRBV2 and TRBJ1-4; a possible D gene is TRBD1 (6 bases). The CDR3 covers 15 residues. Germline V CDR1 and CDR2: SNHLY, FYNNEI. V lost 3 bases and J lost 0, with 8 bases in between. The CDR3 DNA sequence: TGTGCCAGCAGTGAGGACAGAACAACTAATGAAAAACTGTTTTTT. Translating it yields CASSEDRTTNEKLFF. The whole variable domain, filled in from reference TRBV2 and TRBJ1-4, reads EPEVTQTPSHQVTQMGQEVILRCVPISNHLYFYWYRQILGQKVEFLVSFYNNEISEKSEIFDDQFSVERPDGSNFTLKIRSTKLEDSAMYFCASSEDRTTNEKLFFGSGTQLSVL.

The chain employs TRBV19 and TRBJ2-2, with D possibly being TRBD1 (6 bases). CDR1 is LNHDA and CDR2 is SQIVND in the germline V gene (reference sequence). With 4 bases removed from V and 5 bases from J, the gap between germline ends came to 17 bases. This CDR3 comprises 16 residues. The CDR3 is CASSKAWGRDTGELFF. The CDR3 DNA reads TGTGCCAGTAGTAAAGCGTGGGGGCGCGATACCGGGGAGCTGTTTTTT.

This chain connects TRBV5-1 to TRBJ2-1, with 7 bases matching TRBD2. J lost 4 bases, V lost 3 bases, and 10 bases had no gene match. The CDR3 length is 16 residues. Germline V gene data show CDR1 as SGHRS and CDR2 as YFSETQ. The CDR3 region is CASSSISTSSYNEQFF. The CDR3 DNA is TGCGCCAGCAGCTCTATTTCGACTAGCTCGTACAATGAGCAGTTCTTC.

The chain employs TRBV5-1 and TRBJ2-1, with D hard to call. The V and J ends lost 3 bases and 0 bases respectively, with 13 bases between them. CDR3 length: 16 amino acids. Germline CDR1 SGHRS, CDR2 YFSETQ. The CDR3 is CASSSLQLSSYNEQFF. CDR3 in DNA: TGCGCCAGCAGCTCTCTCCAACTTAGCTCCTACAATGAGCAGTTCTTC.

This clone was seen just once. This sequence joins TRBV2 and TRBJ2-1; TRBD2 agrees at 13 bases. The CDR3 sequence is 15 residues long. Germline CDR1 and CDR2: SNHLY and FYNNEI. J lost 5 bases, V lost 6 bases, and 4 bases had no gene match. CDR3 bases: TGTGCCAGCAGACCCGGGACTAGCGGGAACAATGAGCAGTTCTTC. It translates to CASRPGTSGNNEQFF.

The rearrangement links TRBV2 to TRBJ2-3, with a tentative D call TRBD1 (6 bases). The CDR3 contains 15 residues. From germline, CDR1 is SNHLY and CDR2 FYNNEI. V was pared by 4 bases and J by 0 bases, with 11 bases between. CDR3 in amino acids: CASSGNGQSTDTQYF. The CDR3 DNA reads TGTGCCAGCAGTGGTAATGGACAGAGCACAGATACGCAGTATTTT.

This chain links TRBV28 with TRBJ1-2; D perhaps matches TRBD1 (5 bases). Germline CDR1 and CDR2: MDHEN and SYDVKM. V was clipped by 7 bases and J by 11 bases, with 23 bases between them. The CDR3 runs 14 residues. The CDR3 nucleotides read TGTGCCAGCACCCTGGGGGGAGACCCCCACAGGTACACCTTC. Its translation: CASTLGGDPHRYTF.

V gene TRBV6-5 combines with J gene TRBJ1-2, with D hard to call. The germline gives CDR1 MNHEY, CDR2 SVGAGI. Trimming removed 6 bases from V and 4 bases from J, with 12 bases in between. This CDR3 comprises 13 residues. CDR3 amino acids: CASSSRGGYGYTF. DNA of the CDR3: TGTGCCAGCAGCTCAAGAGGAGGCTATGGCTACACCTTC.

The rearrangement uses TRBV6-1 and TRBJ2-1; 7 bases align to TRBD2. Germline CDR1 reads MNHNS; CDR2 reads SASEGT. This CDR3 comprises 14 residues. With 9 bases clipped from V and 9 bases from J, the junction kept 14 bases outside the gene matches. DNA for the CDR3: TGTGCCAGTACCTCTAGCGGAAGGTATGGTGAGCAGTTCTTC. It is translated as CASTSSGRYGEQFF.

The chain recombines TRBV19 with TRBJ1-2; 7 bases are a match to TRBD1. In germline, CDR1 is LNHDA, CDR2 SQIVND (reference sequence). This CDR3 region has 11 residues. Losses at the gene ends were 5 bases for V and 13 bases for J; bases not matched to a gene: 7. The CDR3 reads CASSQRQGLTF. The CDR3 DNA sequence: TGTGCCAGTAGTCAGCGACAGGGCCTCACCTTC.

This chain joins TRBV5-1 and TRBJ2-1; perhaps TRBD2 as D (6 bases). The CDR3 extends over 15 amino acids. Between the trimmed V and J ends, which lost 4 bases and 9 bases, there was a span of 20 bases. Germline V gene data show CDR1 as SGHRS and CDR2 as YFSETQ. CDR3 DNA: TGCGCCAGCAGCCCTAACACCGGCCGGGGAGGTGAGCAGTTCTTC. Translation gives CASSPNTGRGGEQFF.

The CDR3 here is CASSLPGLAGEETQYF. The CDR3 DNA is TGTGCCAGCAGCTTGCCGGGACTAGCGGGAGAAGAGACCCAGTACTTC. The rearrangement joins TRBV5-8 to TRBJ2-5, with 14 bases matching TRBD2. The CDR3 length is 16 residues. The V segment lost 1 base and the J segment 3 bases; nucleotides outside the gene matches: 2. The V gene's germline CDR1 is SGHTS and CDR2 YDEGEE. Full variable domain (outside the CDR3, taken from reference TRBV5-8 and TRBJ2-5): EAGVTQSPTHLIKTRGQQATLRCSPISGHTSVYWYQQALGLGLQFLLWYDEGEERNRGNFPPRFSGRQFPNYSSELNVNALELEDSALYLCASSLPGLAGEETQYFGPGTRLLVL.

The chain uses TRBV28 and TRBJ2-6; possibly TRBD1 for D (5 bases). The CDR3 has 16 amino acids. Trimming shortened V by 5 bases and J by 0 bases, and 11 bases separated the two germline ends. Germline V gene sequence: CDR1 MDHEN, CDR2 SYDVKM. The chain's CDR3 is CASSLGASSGANVLTF. CDR3 coding DNA: TGTGCCAGCAGTCTAGGGGCCTCCTCTGGGGCCAACGTCCTGACTTTC. Looking up the rest from reference TRBV28 and TRBJ2-6 gives the full variable domain: DVKVTQSSRYLVKRTGEKVFLECVQDMDHENMFWYRQDPGLGLRLIYFSYDVKMKEKGDIPEGYSVSREKKERFSLILESASTNQTSMYLCASSLGASSGANVLTFGAGSRLTVL.

The V call is TRBV4-1, the J call TRBJ2-7, with 10 bases identical to TRBD2. The germline V gene has CDR1 MGHRA and CDR2 YSYEKL. The CDR3 extends over 16 amino acids. V lost 0 bases and J lost 7; bases outside the gene matches: 9. The CDR3 DNA reads TGCGCCAGCAGCCAAGAAAGGCTAGCGGGAGTGGGTGAGCAGTACTTC. Its translation: CASSQERLAGVGEQYF.

The chain couples TRBV11-2 to TRBJ1-2; 8 nucleotides align to TRBD1. V lost 5 bases and J lost 4; bases outside the gene matches: 9. Germline V gene lookup returns CDR1 SGHAT and CDR2 FQNNGV. This CDR3 has 15 residues. The CDR3 region has the DNA TGTGCCAGCAGCCCGGGGACAGGAATGCTCTATGGCTACACCTTC. Amino acid sequence: CASSPGTGMLYGYTF.

The CDR3 loop reads CASSEAGRTAVSVYGYTF. For the CDR3, the DNA is TGTGCCAGCAGTGAAGCCGGTCGGACAGCCGTTTCTGTCTATGGCTACACCTTC. The gene calls are TRBV6-1 and TRBJ1-2; a possible D gene is TRBD1 (6 bases). The CDR3 length is 18 residues. CDR1 is MNHNS and CDR2 is SASEGT in the germline V gene. Trimming pared 0 bases from V and 4 bases from J, leaving 21 bases between.

The chain has TRBV11-2 and TRBJ2-5, with TRBD2 matching 9 bases. CDR3 length equals 16 residues. The ends lost 2 bases at V and 0 bases at J; junction bases unmatched: 4. Per germline, CDR1 SGHAT and CDR2 FQNNGV. CDR3 sequence: CASSLNLAGDQETQYF. CDR3 bases: TGTGCCAGCAGCTTAAACTTAGCGGGGGACCAAGAGACCCAGTACTTC.

The CDR3 DNA follows: TGTGCCAGCTCACCGGCACTGACAATCGCCGGGGAGCTGTTTTTT. Amino acid sequence: CASSPALTIAGELFF. V is TRBV18 and J is TRBJ2-2; unclear D gene. V was clipped by 3 bases and J by 6 bases, with 14 bases between them. CDR3 size: 15 residues. In germline, CDR1 is KGHSH, CDR2 LQKENI.

About this clone: Within the sample, other DNA sequences also encode this same CDR3. The V call is TRBV28, the J call TRBJ2-2, with D uncertain. Trimming cost V 5 bases and J 2 bases, with 3 bases left between them. Looked up from germline, CDR1 is MDHEN and CDR2 is SYDVKM. The CDR3 has 12 residues. The CDR3 spells CASSLNTGELFF. For the CDR3, the DNA is TGTGCCAGCAGTCTTAACACCGGGGAGCTGTTTTTT.

This clone was seen only a few times. The chain employs TRBV28 and TRBJ2-1, with a weak D call TRBD2 (6 bases). This CDR3 has 16 residues. V shed 5 bases and J shed 7 bases, with 21 bases lying between them. The germline V gene encodes CDR1 MDHEN and CDR2 SYDVKM. CDR3 sequence: CASSVPSDWSINEQFF. CDR3 DNA sequence: TGTGCCAGCAGTGTCCCTAGCGATTGGTCAATTAATGAGCAGTTCTTC.

This clone was counted once. The chain recombines TRBV7-2 with TRBJ2-5, with a possible D match to TRBD1 (6 bases). This CDR3 is built from 15 residues. From germline, CDR1 is SGHTA and CDR2 FQGNSA. The V end was cut by 1 base, the J end by 5 bases, with 14 bases between. In DNA form, the CDR3 reads TGTGCCAGCAGCTTAGGACAGGTGGGGCGGGAGACCCAGTACTTC. This gives the protein CASSLGQVGRETQYF. The full variable domain, rest sourced from reference TRBV7-2 and TRBJ2-5, is GAGVSQSPSNKVTEKGKDVELRCDPISGHTALYWYRQSLGQGLEFLIYFQGNSAPDKSGLPSDRFSAERTGGSVSTLTIQRTQQEDSAVYLCASSLGQVGRETQYFGPGTRLLVL.

This chain uses TRBV2 with TRBJ1-1; D gene ambiguous. Germline values: CDR1 SNHLY, CDR2 FYNNEI. The V gene lost 3 bases and the J gene lost 2 bases, with 10 bases spanning the gap. The CDR3 consists of 14 residues. CDR3 amino acids: CASSERSRNTEAFF. The CDR3 DNA sequence: TGTGCCAGCAGTGAGCGCTCTAGAAACACTGAAGCTTTCTTT.

This clone was observed once. The chain combines TRBV7-9 with TRBJ2-7; perhaps TRBD1 as D (5 bases). The ends were cut back, 5 bases at V and 3 bases at J, with 20 bases in the middle. CDR3 length: 16 amino acids. CDR1 is SEHNR, CDR2 FQNEAQ, per germline (reference sequence). Here the CDR3 DNA reads TGTGCCAGCAGCCGGTCAAGCCAGGGAACTATCTACGAGCAGTACTTC. This gives the protein CASSRSSQGTIYEQYF.

The rearrangement links TRBV28 to TRBJ1-2; possible D gene TRBD1, 6 bases. CDR3 length: 14 residues. Germline loops: CDR1 MDHEN, CDR2 SYDVKM. V lost 2 bases and J lost 8, with 15 bases in between. The CDR3 DNA sequence: TGTGCCAGCAGTTTACCTCTAACAGGGTTCGGCTACACCTTC. This codes for CASSLPLTGFGYTF.

This chain's CDR3 is CASSLLSRPGETGELFF. The CDR3 nucleotides are TGCGCCAGCAGCTTGTTATCCCGACCCGGGGAGACCGGGGAGCTGTTTTTT. The rearrangement joins TRBV5-1 to TRBJ2-2; perhaps TRBD2 as D (5 bases). CDR3 length equals 17 residues. Deletions cut 1 base from V and 5 bases from J, with 18 bases between. The germline gives CDR1 SGHRS, CDR2 YFSETQ.

The rearrangement uses TRBV6-1 and TRBJ1-6, with D possibly TRBD1 on 6 matching bases. Deletions cut 7 bases from V and 6 bases from J, with 13 bases between. The CDR3 is made up of 14 amino acids. CDR1 is MNHNS and CDR2 is SASEGT in the germline V gene. DNA of the CDR3: TGTGCCAGCACCGGGGCAGGGGCTAATTCACCCCTCCACTTT. Amino acid sequence: CASTGAGANSPLHF.

This clone was observed once. This chain links TRBV19 with TRBJ2-5, with TRBD2 identical over 12 bases. This CDR3 comprises 12 residues. Germline trimming cut 10 bases from V and 5 bases from J; bases unmatched to any gene: 2. Per germline, CDR1 LNHDA and CDR2 SQIVND (reference sequence). The CDR3 is CATGTSGETQYF. For the CDR3, the DNA is TGTGCCACCGGGACTAGCGGGGAGACCCAGTACTTC. The variable domain in full, with the rest retrieved from reference TRBV19 and TRBJ2-5, is DGGITQSPKYLFRKEGQNVTLSCEQNLNHDAMYWYRQDPGQGLRLIYYSQIVNDFQKGDIAEGYSVSREKKESFPLTVTSAQKNPTAFYLCATGTSGETQYFGPGTRLLVL.

This chain links TRBV28 with TRBJ1-6, with 7 bases identical to TRBD1. Germline CDR1 MDHEN, CDR2 SYDVKM. This CDR3 spans 15 amino acids. J gave up 7 bases and V 8 bases, and 11 bases lay outside the gene matches. The CDR3: CASGSGTVTNSPLHF. Written as DNA, the CDR3 is TGTGCCAGCGGGTCCGGGACAGTAACGAATTCACCCCTCCACTTT.

The chain carries TRBV7-2 and TRBJ2-7; 7 bases match TRBD1. The germline gives CDR1 SGHTA, CDR2 FQGNSA. J gave up 6 bases and V 1 base, and 6 bases lay outside the gene matches. This CDR3 is 14 amino acids long. The CDR3 sequence is CASSLDNRGREQYF. CDR3 DNA: TGTGCCAGCAGCTTAGACAACAGGGGACGCGAGCAGTACTTC.

J is TRBJ1-1 and V is TRBV9, with D possibly TRBD1 on 6 matching bases. Germline assignment: CDR1 SGDLS and CDR2 YYNGEE. V was clipped by 0 bases and J by 7 bases, with 13 bases between them. This CDR3 is 14 amino acids long. The CDR3 DNA is TGTGCCAGCAGCGTAGCTACAGGGCAGTATGAAGCTTTCTTT. Protein sequence: CASSVATGQYEAFF.